This T cell receptor beta chain was observed in a study of T-cell memory formation after mild COVID-19. MiXCR was run by TCRdb on the 5' RACE reads, yielding one entry per CDR3 protein. The data hold about 400,000 distinct CDR3 sequences, with less than 25% observed a single time. The germline V and J ends were trimmed by 3 bases and 9 bases, with 10 bases remaining between them. The CDR3 is 12 residues long. The germline CDR1 and CDR2 sequences are SGHRS and YFSETQ. The TCR originated in an adult woman who had mild COVID-19 (a few samples of this study predate the infection). Cell type and time point are not known. What was sequenced was PBMCs or a T cell subset sorted from them (not recorded which). The chain links TRBV5-1 to TRBJ2-1; D is undetermined. DNA for the CDR3: TGCGCCAGCAGCTCCAGCTTGAGTGAGCAGTTCTTC. Residues: CASSSSLSEQFF.